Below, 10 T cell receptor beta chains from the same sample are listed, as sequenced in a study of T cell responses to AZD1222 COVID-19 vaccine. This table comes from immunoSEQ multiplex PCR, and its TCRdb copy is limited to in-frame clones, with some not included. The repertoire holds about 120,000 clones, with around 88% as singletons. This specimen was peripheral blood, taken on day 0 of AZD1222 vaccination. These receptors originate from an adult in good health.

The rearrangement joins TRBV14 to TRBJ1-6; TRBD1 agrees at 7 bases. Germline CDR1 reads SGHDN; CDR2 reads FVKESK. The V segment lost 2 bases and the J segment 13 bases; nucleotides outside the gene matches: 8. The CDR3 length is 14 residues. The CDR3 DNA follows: TGTGCCAGCAGCCAAACAGGGGAACCCTATCCCCTCCACTTT. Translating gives CASSQTGEPYPLHF.

CDR3 protein: CASSLAGSGNTIYF. The CDR3 DNA reads as TGCGCCAGCAGCTTGGCAGGCTCTGGAAACACCATATATTTT. This chain links TRBV5-1 with TRBJ1-3; D is unresolved. Germline assignment: CDR1 SGHRS and CDR2 YFSETQ. The CDR3 has 14 amino acids. The germline V and J ends were trimmed by 0 bases and 0 bases, with 4 bases remaining between them.

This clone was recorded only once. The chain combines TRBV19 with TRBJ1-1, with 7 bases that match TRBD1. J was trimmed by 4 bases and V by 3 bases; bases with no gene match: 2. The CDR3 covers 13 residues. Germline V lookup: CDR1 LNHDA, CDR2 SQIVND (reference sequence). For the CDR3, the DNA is TGTGCCAGTAGTATGAGGGGGCCCACTGAAGCTTTCTTT. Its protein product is CASSMRGPTEAFF.

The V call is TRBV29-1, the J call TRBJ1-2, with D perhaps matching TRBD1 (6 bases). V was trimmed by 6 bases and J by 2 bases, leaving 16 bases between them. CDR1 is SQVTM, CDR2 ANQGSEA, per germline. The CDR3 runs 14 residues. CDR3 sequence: CSVPRGSLNYGYTF. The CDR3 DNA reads TGCAGCGTGCCCAGGGGAAGCTTGAACTATGGCTACACCTTC.

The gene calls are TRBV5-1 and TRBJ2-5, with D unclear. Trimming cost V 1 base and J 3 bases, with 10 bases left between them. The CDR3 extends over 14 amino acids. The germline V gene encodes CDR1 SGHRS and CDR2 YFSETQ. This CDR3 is CASSLSRNKETQYF. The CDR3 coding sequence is TGCGCCAGCAGCTTGTCGCGAAACAAAGAGACCCAGTACTTC.

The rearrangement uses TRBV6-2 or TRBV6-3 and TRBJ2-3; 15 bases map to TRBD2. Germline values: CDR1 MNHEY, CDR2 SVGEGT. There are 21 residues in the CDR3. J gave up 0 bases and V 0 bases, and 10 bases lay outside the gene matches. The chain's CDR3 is CASSYSLGRTSGGDSTDTQYF. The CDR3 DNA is TGTGCCAGCAGTTACTCGCTAGGGAGGACTAGCGGGGGGGATAGCACAGATACGCAGTATTTT.

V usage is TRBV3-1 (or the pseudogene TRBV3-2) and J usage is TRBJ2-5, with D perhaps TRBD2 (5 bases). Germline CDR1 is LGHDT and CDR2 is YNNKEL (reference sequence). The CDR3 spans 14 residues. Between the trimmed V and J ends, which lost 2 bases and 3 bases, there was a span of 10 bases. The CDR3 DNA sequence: TGTGCCAGCAGCCAACAAGGGAGTAAAGAGACCCAGTACTTC. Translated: CASSQQGSKETQYF.

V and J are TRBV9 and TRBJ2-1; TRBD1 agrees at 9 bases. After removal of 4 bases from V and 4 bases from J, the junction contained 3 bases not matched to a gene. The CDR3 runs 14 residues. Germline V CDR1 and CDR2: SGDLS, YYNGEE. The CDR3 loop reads CASSSQGAYNEQFF. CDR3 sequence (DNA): TGTGCCAGCAGCTCACAGGGGGCGTACAATGAGCAGTTCTTC.

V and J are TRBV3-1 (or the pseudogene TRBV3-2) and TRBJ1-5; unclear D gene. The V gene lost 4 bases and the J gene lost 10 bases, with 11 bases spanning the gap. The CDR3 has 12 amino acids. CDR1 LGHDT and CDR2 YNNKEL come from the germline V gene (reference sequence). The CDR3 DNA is TGTGCCAGCAGCCCGAGCGCGGGACCCCAGCATTTT. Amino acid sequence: CASSPSAGPQHF.

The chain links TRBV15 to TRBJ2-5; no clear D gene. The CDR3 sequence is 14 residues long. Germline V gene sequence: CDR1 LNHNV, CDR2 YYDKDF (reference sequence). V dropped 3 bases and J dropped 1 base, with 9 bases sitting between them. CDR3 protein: CATSRFSGQETQYF. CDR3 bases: TGTGCCACCAGCAGGTTTTCGGGCCAAGAGACCCAGTACTTC.